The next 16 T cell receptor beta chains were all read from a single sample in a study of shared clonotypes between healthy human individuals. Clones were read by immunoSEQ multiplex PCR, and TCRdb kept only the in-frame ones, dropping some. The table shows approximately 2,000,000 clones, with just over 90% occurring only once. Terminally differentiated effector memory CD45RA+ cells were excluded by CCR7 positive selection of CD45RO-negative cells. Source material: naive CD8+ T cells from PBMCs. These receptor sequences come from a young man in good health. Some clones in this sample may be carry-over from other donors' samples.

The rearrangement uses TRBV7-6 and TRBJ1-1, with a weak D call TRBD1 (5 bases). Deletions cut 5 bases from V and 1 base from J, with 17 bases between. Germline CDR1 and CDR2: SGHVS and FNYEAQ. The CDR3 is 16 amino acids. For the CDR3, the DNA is TGTGCCAGCAGCCAATTGCCGCCCAGGGAGAACACTGAAGCTTTCTTT. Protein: CASSQLPPRENTEAFF.

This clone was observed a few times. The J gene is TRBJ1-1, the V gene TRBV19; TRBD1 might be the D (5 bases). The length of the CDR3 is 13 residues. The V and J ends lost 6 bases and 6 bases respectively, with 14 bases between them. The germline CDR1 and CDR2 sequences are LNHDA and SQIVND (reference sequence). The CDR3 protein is CASRPGLHAEAFF. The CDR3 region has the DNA TGTGCCAGTAGGCCGGGACTCCACGCTGAAGCTTTCTTT. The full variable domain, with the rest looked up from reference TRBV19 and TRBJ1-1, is DGGITQSPKYLFRKEGQNVTLSCEQNLNHDAMYWYRQDPGQGLRLIYYSQIVNDFQKGDIAEGYSVSREKKESFPLTVTSAQKNPTAFYLCASRPGLHAEAFFGQGTRLTVV.

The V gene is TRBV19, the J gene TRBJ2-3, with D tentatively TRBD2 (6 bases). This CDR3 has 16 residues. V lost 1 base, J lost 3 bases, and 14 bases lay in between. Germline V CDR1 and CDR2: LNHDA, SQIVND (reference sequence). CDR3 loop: CASSIARLATTDTQYF. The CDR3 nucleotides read TGTGCCAGTAGTATAGCTAGGCTAGCGACGACAGATACGCAGTATTTT. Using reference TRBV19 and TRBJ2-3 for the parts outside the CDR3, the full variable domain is DGGITQSPKYLFRKEGQNVTLSCEQNLNHDAMYWYRQDPGQGLRLIYYSQIVNDFQKGDIAEGYSVSREKKESFPLTVTSAQKNPTAFYLCASSIARLATTDTQYFGPGTRLTVL.

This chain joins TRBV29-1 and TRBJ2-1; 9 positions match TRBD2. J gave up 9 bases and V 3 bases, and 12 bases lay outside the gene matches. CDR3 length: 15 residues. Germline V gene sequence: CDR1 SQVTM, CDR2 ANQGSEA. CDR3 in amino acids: CSVDGLAGLLREQFF. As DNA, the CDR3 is TGCAGCGTTGATGGGCTAGCGGGACTTTTACGTGAGCAGTTCTTC.

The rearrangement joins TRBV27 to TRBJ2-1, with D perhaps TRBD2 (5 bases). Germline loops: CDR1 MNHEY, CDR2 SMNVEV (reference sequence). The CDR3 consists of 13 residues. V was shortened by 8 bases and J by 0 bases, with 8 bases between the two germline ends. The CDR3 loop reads CASGESSYNEQFF. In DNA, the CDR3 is TGTGCCAGCGGGGAGAGCTCCTACAATGAGCAGTTCTTC.

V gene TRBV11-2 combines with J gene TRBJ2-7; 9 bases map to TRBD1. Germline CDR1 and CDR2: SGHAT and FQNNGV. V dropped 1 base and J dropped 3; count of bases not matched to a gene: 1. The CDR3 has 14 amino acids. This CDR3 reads CASSLGDRVYEQYF. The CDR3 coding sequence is TGTGCCAGCAGCTTAGGGGACAGGGTCTACGAGCAGTACTTC.

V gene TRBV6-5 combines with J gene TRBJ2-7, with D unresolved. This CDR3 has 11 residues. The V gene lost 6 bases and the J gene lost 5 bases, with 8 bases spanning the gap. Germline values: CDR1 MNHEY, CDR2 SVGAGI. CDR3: CASSPGHEQYF. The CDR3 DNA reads TGTGCCAGCAGCCCTGGTCACGAGCAGTACTTC.

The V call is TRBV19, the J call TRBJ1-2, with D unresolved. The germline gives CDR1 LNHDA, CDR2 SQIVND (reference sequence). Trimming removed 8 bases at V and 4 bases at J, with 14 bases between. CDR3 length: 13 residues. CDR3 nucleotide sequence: TGTGCCAGTCGGGTCCTAGGCGCCTATGGCTACACCTTC. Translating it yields CASRVLGAYGYTF.

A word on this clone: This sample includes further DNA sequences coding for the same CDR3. The CDR3 DNA is TGTGCCAGCGGTGCTTCTGGGTCCTACGAGCAGTACTTC. Amino acids: CASGASGSYEQYF. The chain carries TRBV27 and TRBJ2-7; D gene ambiguous. V was trimmed by 8 bases and J by 1 base, leaving 12 bases between them. The germline CDR1 and CDR2 sequences are MNHEY and SMNVEV (reference sequence). This CDR3 spans 13 amino acids.

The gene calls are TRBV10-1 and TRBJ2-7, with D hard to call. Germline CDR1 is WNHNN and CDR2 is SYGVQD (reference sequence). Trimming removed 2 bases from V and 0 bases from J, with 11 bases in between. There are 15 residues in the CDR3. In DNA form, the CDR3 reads TGCGCCAGCAGTGAGCTTGACACCACCTCCTACGAGCAGTACTTC. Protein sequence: CASSELDTTSYEQYF.

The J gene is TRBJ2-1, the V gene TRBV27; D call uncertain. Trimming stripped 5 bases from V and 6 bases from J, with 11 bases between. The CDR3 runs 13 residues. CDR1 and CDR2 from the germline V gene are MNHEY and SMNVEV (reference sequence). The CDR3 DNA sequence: TGTGCCAGCAGTATCGAGAAGGGCAATGAGCAGTTCTTC. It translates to CASSIEKGNEQFF.

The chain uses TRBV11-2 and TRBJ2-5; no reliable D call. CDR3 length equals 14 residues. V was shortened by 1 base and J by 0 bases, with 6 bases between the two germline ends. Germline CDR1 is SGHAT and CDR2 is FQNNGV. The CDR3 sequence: CASSLVPYQETQYF. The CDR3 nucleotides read TGTGCCAGCAGCTTAGTGCCGTACCAAGAGACCCAGTACTTC.

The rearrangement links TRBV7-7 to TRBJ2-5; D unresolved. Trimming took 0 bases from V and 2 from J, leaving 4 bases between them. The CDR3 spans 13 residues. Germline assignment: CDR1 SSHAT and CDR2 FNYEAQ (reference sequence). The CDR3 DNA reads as TGTGCCAGCAGCTTAGCGGTACAAGAGACCCAGTACTTC. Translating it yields CASSLAVQETQYF.

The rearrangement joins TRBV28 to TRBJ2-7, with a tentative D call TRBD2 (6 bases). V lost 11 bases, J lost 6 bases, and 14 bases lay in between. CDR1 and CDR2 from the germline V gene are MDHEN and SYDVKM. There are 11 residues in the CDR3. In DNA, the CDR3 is TGTGCCGGGGGAGGTGGGAGCGAGCAGTACTTC. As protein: CAGGGGSEQYF.

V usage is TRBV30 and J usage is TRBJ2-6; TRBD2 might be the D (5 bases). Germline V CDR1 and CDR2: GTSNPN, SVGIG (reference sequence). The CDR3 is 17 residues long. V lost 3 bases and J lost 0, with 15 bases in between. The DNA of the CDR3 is TGTGCCTGGAGGGGGAGTGGTATCGCCTCTGGGGCCAACGTCCTGACTTTC. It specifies CAWRGSGIASGANVLTF.

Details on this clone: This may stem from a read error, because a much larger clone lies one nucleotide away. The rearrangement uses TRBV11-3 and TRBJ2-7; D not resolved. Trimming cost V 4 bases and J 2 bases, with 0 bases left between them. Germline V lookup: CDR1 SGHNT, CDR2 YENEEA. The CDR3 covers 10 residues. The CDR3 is CASSSYEQYF. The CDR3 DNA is TGTGCCAGCAGCTCCTACGAGCAGTACTTC.